This TCR beta chain originates from a study of cytomegalovirus exposure and HLA in healthy donors listed by TCRdb under 2017. Context from the whole study: An earlier analysis of some 550 of the donors reported approximately 300 Gb of sequence data and 100 million to 140 million unique TCR beta sequences from about 200 million T cells. Roughly 300 gigabases of sequencing data and tens of millions of unique TCR sequences were included in an early release covering roughly 600 HLA-typed donors. Of the roughly 420 genotyped donors, approximately 80% were placed in the genetic ancestry cluster associated with self-reported Caucasian donors. The study aimed to test whether cataloging public T cell receptors could reveal signatures of past pathogen exposure. The T cell repertoires of roughly 660 subjects were profiled by immunosequencing and related to cytomegalovirus serostatus. Along with the roughly 670-subject first cohort, a separate validation cohort of over a hundred different subjects was used. High-throughput TCR immunosequencing, statistical association of individual TCRs with disease status, and machine learning were combined to predict cytomegalovirus infection status. In a later analysis, previously published TCR beta repertoires from about 640 donors were re-analyzed and high-resolution HLA genotyping was added so that TCR occurrence patterns could be studied. Rather than drawing on any new phenotypic data, the later analysis identified candidate immune exposures from TCR beta sequences and the way those sequences occurred across donors. In an earlier analysis of several hundred of the donors, high-throughput TCR beta sequencing was used to judge whether each TCR beta V gene segment behaved as functional or pseudogenic. Donor age, sex, ethnicity and CMV serostatus were compiled alongside the repertoire data. Genome-wide SNP genotypes for about 65% of the 666 donors were used in a later genetic analysis, which treated that subset as a discovery cohort. Every repertoire in the discovery cohort had been generated on one and the same sequencing platform. Both class I and class II loci were covered by HLA typing, at four-digit resolution. Typing coverage differed by locus: A, B, C, DRB1 and DQB1 were typed in roughly 620-630 donors, DQA1 in about 560, DPA1 in 600 to 610, and DPB1 in 472. About five DR-DQ haplotypes were treated as single units for association and clustering because of strong linkage in the cohort. Among roughly 400 genotyped donors of the cohort, an average of around 240,000 unique TCR beta nucleotide sequences were sequenced per donor, 15% to 20% of them non-productive.

The library was produced with the immunoSEQ multiplex PCR assay. For the multiplex PCR, a mixture combining 60 forward primers for TCR Vbeta segments and 13 reverse primers for TCR Jbeta segments was used. The CDR3 region of rearranged TCR beta genes was amplified from genomic DNA with a multiplex PCR assay. The amplified TCR beta libraries were sequenced on the Illumina HiSeq System as 87-base-pair reads. The source study handled its data this way. A later analysis counted approximately 76 million unique TCR beta chains across the roughly 700 repertoires, and around 9.9 million of these chains were shared by at least two donors. A nearest-neighbor algorithm error-corrected the raw reads and collapsed the reads into unique sequences, merging closely related sequences to remove PCR and sequencing errors. CDR3 sequences were aligned to IMGT reference sequences to assign V, D and J gene segments. For a sequence to be retained, at least a six-nucleotide match to both a V gene segment and a J gene segment was required. A rearrangement counted as productive if the CDR3 had no stop codons and remained in frame with V and J, and every other rearrangement counted as non-productive. Following IMGT convention, CDR3 was defined as the stretch from the second conserved V-encoded cysteine up to the conserved J-encoded phenylalanine. Sequences without an unambiguous match to a single V gene segment were excluded from the earlier analysis of about 600 of the donors. In an earlier analysis of 587 of the donors, a V segment was called functional when productive rearrangements were above 56.7%, and segregating when the standard deviation between donors exceeded 5%. To diagnose cytomegalovirus status from the catalog of TCR beta chain sequences, a statistical classification framework was built. A later analysis assigned V and J genes by comparing TCR nucleotide sequences with IMGT/GENE-DB human TR gene sequences. In a later analysis, CDR3 sequences and most-parsimonious VDJ recombination scenarios were assigned using the TCRdist pipeline. In a later analysis, every TCR beta chain was defined by the combination of its CDR3 amino acid sequence and its V-gene family, and reads without a unique V-gene family were dropped. In a later analysis, 500 to 650 highly shared, low-generation-probability nucleotide sequences were removed to address suspected cross-contamination and a sequencing artifact. In a later analysis, a clonal expansion index for each public chain was calculated from normalized within-repertoire ranks of inferred template counts. In a later analysis, generation probabilities were computed using a VDJ recombination model fitted to out-of-frame rearrangements, and the results were checked against IGoR. In a later analysis, TCR-TCR, TCR-HLA and TCR-CMV co-occurrence was scored with hypergeometric tests, and a repertoire-size bias correction was applied to TCR pairs. A later analysis estimated false discovery rates by permuting HLA or CMV assignments 20 times. In a later analysis, co-occurring TCRs were grouped using DBSCAN, with TCRdist sequence similarity added in when clustering inside HLA-allele-positive subsets. Co-occurrence clustering excluded repertoires with fewer than 30,000 or more than 120,000 public chains, plus five with anomalous nucleotide sharing. Imported from immuneACCESS, the table was reduced by TCRdb to in-frame sequences with V and J called. These copies leave out some clones; in studies compared against another copy, an unresolved V gene accounts for under half, and the cause of the remainder is not known. V, J and clone size are taken as reported in that table, and D and trimming were inferred from the DNA itself. The sample table contains 60,000 or so clones; only one count was recorded for 85% to 90% of them. About 10% of the sample comes from the top ten.

As to this clone: The clone's antigen remains unknown. No clone much larger than this one lies a single base away; base qualities are absent.

Summary of the overall study and its limitations: Cytomegalovirus status was reported to be diagnosed by the classifier with high specificity and sensitivity in both the original and validation cohorts. The authors suggested that the approach could potentially be generalized to other disease states and immunological phenotypes. In a later analysis, the rate of TCR association differed among HLA loci, with DRB1 alleles having the most associated TCRs and HLA-C alleles having the fewest. While some public TCRs were present in many individuals, most TCR sequences turned up only very rarely across donors. The presence/absence analyses assumed that sequencing depth was roughly uniform across donors, and that assumption may not be true. The sequencing pipeline was judged likely to have produced a cluster of highly shared sequence variants as a technical artifact. Strong co-occurrence of HLA alleles, especially DR and DQ, made assigning TCR associations to individual alleles difficult. Because counts were too low, roughly 17 rarely observed V segments, including chromosome 9 orphons, were left out of the earlier analysis of 587 of the donors. Correlated functional status among segregating V segments might reflect linkage disequilibrium, but an unknown experimental factor could not be ruled out. According to a later genetic analysis, donors in an Asian-associated ancestry cluster had fewer N-insertions in productive TCRs than the approximately 690-donor mean. In vitro tests confirmed that three of the cytomegalovirus-associated TCR beta chains recognize cytomegalovirus antigens. Most CMV-associated TCR beta chains appeared to be HLA-restricted in a later analysis, and the HLA associations seemed to be driven largely by CMV exposure. The study gave a list of roughly 150 TCR beta chains associated with cytomegalovirus. At a false discovery rate of 0.05, a later analysis linked about 16,000 TCR beta sequences to specific HLA alleles. The cohort was sequenced for TCR beta chains only, and without alpha or paired-chain data the features that could be detected were limited. According to a later analysis, parvovirus B19, influenza, CMV and Epstein-Barr virus appeared linked to several top co-occurrence clusters. Some IMGT-functional V segments, including TRBV6-2 and TRBV6-3, could not be distinguished by the 87-base-pair reads and were therefore excluded. A later analysis found that HLA-associated TCR beta chains were more clonally expanded and had lower generation probabilities than equally common non-associated chains. A further reported finding was that TCR beta sequences accurately predicted the HLA-A and HLA-B alleles for most subjects in the first cohort. In an earlier analysis of several hundred of the donors, most TCR beta V segments were observed in productive rearrangements about 90% or about 30% of the time, broadly matching IMGT annotations. Because HLA typing was unavailable for some donors at each locus, only the typed subset was used in association tests. In a later genetic analysis, a missense DCLRE1C variant was associated with V-gene and J-gene trimming of TCR beta chains, and the association was replicated in an independent cohort. For the cohort, immune exposure information was limited to CMV serostatus.

The cohort comprised under 700 healthy bone marrow donors. All cohort members were sampled while nominally healthy, although unrecorded immune exposures were likely present. The donor tested CMV seronegative, placing the donor among the roughly 340 seronegative members of the cohort. Every donor gave a peripheral blood sample, and the peripheral blood mononuclear cells from that sample were used for TCR beta sequencing. Genomic DNA was extracted from the blood cell samples with the Qiagen DNeasy Blood Extraction Kit. The CDR3 has 13 amino acids, counting the end cysteine and phenylalanine. Only the CDR3 DNA stays, 39 bases, in frame from base 1. The germline V gene gives CDR1 as KGHSH and CDR2 as LQKENI. Deletion took 6 bases off V and 7 bases off J, with a span of 13 bases between the germline ends.

The sequenced sample consisted of PBMCs. This receptor was identified in a female donor in good health and CMV-seronegative. This receptor chain uses TRBV18 and TRBJ2-1; the D gene identity is not certain. The base sequence is TGTGCCAGCTCCCAACAGCCTTGGAATGAGCAGTTCTTC. It encodes CASSQQPWNEQFF. The variable domain in full, with residues beyond the CDR3 obtained from the reference TRBV18 and TRBJ2-1 genes, is NAGVMQNPRHLVRRRGQEARLRCSPMKGHSHVYWYRQLPEEGLKFMVYLQKENIIDESGMPKERFSAEFPKEGPSILRIQQVVRGDSAAYFCASSQQPWNEQFFGPGTRLTVL.